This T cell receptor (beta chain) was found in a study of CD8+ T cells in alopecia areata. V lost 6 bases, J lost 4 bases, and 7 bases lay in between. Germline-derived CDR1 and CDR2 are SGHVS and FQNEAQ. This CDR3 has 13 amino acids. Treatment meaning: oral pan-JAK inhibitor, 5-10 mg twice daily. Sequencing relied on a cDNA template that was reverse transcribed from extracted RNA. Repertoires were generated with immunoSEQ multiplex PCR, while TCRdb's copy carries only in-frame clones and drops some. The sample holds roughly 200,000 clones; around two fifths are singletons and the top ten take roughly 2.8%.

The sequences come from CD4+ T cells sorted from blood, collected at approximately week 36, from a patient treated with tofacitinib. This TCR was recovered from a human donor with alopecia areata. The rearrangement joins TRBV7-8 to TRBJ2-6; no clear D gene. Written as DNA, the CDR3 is TGTGCCAGCAGTACCTCGGGGGCCAACGTCCTGACTTTC. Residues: CASSTSGANVLTF. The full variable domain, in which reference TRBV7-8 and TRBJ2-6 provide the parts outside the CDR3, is GAGVSQSPRYKVAKRGQDVALRCDPISGHVSLFWYQQALGQGPEFLTYFQNEAQLDKSGLPSDRFFAERPEGSVSTLKIQRTQQEDSAVYLCASSTSGANVLTFGAGSRLTVL.